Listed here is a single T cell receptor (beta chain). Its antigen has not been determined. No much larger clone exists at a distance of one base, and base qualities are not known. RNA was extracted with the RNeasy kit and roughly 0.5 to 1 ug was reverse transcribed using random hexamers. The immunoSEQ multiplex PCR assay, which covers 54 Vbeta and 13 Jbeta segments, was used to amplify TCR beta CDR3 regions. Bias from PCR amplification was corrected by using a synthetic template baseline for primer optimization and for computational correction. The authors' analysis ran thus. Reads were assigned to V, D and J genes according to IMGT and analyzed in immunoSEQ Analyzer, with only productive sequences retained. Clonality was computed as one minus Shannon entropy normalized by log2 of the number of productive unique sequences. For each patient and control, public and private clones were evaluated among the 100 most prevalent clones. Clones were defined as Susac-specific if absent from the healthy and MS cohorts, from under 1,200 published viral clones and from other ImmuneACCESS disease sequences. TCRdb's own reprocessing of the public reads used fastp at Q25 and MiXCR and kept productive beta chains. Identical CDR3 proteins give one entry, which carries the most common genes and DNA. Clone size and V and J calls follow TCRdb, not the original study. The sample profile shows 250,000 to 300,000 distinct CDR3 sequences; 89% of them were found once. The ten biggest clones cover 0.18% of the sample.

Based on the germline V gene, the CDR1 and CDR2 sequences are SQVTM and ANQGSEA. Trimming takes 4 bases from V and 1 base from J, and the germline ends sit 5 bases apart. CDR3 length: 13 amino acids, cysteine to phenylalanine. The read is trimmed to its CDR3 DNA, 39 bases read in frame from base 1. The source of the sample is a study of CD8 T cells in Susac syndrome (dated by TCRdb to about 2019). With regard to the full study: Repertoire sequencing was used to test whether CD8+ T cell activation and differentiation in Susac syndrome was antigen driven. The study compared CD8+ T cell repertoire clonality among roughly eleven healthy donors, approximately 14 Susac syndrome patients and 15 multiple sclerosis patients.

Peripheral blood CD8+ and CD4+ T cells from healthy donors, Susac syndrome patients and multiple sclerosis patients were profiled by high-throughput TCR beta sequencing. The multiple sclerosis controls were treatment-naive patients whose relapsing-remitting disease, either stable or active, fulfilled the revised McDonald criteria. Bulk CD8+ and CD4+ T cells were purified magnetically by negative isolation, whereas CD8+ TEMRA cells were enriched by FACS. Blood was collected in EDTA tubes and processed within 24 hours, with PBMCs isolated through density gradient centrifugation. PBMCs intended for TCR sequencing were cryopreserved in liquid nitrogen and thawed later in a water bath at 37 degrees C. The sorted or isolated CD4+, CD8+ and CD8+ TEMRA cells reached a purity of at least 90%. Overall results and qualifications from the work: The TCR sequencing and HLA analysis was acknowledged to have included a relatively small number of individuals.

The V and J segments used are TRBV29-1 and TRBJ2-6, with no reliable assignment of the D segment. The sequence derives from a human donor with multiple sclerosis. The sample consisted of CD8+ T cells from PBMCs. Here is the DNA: TGCAGCGTTGCGGCATCTGGGGCCAACGTCCTGACTTTC. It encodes CSVAASGANVLTF.